This T cell receptor (beta chain) was documented in a study of T cell responses to AZD1222 COVID-19 vaccine. The V end was cut by 1 base, the J end by 1 base, with 4 bases between. Per the germline V gene, CDR1 is SGDLS and CDR2 is YYNGEE. The length of the CDR3 is 13 residues. Study-wide results and caveats: Clonal diversity was possibly underestimated, and white British individuals and females predominated among donors. Spike-specific TCR breadth and depth went up after people got two AZD1222 doses.

The data were produced by immunoSEQ multiplex PCR, yet TCRdb's version contains in-frame clones alone and is incomplete. The top ten hold about 6% of the sample, which has 100,000 to 150,000 clones, roughly nine tenths seen once. Concerning this clone: Its antigen remains unidentified.

The source of this sequence is an adult in good health. V is TRBV9 and J is TRBJ2-3; D gene uncertain. The sample consisted of peripheral blood, taken on day 0 of AZD1222 vaccination. CDR3: CASSVQGTDTQYF. The CDR3 bases are TGTGCCAGCAGCGTACAGGGCACAGATACGCAGTATTTT.